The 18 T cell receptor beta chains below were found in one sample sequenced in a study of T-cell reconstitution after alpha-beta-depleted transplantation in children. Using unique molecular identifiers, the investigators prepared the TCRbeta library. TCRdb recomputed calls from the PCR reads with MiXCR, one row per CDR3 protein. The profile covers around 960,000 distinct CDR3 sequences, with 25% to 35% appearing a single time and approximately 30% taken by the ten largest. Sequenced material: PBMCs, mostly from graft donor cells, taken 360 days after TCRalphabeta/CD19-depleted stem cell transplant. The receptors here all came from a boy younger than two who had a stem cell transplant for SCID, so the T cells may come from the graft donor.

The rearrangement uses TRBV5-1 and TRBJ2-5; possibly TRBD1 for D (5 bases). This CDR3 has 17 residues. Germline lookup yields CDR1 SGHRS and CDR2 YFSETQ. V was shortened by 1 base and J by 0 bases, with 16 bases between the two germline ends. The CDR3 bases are TGCGCCAGCAGCTTGATTAGGGGCGAGTTCCACCAAGAGACCCAGTACTTC. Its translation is CASSLIRGEFHQETQYF.

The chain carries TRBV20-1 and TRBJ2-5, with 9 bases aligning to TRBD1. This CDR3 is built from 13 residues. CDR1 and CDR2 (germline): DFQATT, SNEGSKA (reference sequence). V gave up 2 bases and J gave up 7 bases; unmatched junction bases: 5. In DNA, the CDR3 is TGCAGTGCTAGACCGGACAGGGGAAGGACCCAGTACTTC. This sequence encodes CSARPDRGRTQYF.

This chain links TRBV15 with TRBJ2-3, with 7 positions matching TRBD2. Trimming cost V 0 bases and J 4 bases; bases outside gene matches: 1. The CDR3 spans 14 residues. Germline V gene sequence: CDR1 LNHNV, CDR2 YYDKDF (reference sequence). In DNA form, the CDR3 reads TGTGCCACCAGCAGAGATACTAGCGCAGATACGCAGTATTTT. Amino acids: CATSRDTSADTQYF. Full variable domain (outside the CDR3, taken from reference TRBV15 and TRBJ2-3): DAMVIQNPRYQVTQFGKPVTLSCSQTLNHNVMYWYQQKSSQAPKLLFHYYDKDFNNEADTPDNFQSRRPNTSFCFLDIRSPGLGDTAMYLCATSRDTSADTQYFGPGTRLTVL.

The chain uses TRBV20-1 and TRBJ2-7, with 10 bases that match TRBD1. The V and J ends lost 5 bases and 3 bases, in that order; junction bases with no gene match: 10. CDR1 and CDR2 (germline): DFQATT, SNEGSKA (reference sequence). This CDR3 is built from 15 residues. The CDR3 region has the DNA TGCAGTGCTGTCGGAAACCGGGACAGGGGCTACGAGCAGTACTTC. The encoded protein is CSAVGNRDRGYEQYF.

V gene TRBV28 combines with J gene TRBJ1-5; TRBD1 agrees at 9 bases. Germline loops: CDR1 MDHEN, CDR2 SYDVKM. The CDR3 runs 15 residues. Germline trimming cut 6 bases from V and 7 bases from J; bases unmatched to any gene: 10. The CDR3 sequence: CASSVTRTGEQPQHF. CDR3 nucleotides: TGTGCCAGCAGCGTTACCCGGACAGGGGAGCAGCCCCAGCATTTT.

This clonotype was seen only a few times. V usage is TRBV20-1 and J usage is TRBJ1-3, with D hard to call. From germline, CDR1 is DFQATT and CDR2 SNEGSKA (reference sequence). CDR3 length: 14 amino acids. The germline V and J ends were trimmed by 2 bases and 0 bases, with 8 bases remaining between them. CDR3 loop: CSARQASSGNTIYF. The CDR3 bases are TGCAGTGCTAGACAGGCAAGCTCTGGAAACACCATATATTTT.

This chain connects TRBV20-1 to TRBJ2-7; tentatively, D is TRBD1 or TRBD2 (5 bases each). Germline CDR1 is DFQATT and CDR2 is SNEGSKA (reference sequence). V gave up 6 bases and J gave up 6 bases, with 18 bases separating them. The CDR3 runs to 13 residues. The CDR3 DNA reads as TGCAGTGCCAAACCGGGACCTTGGGCCGAGCAGTACTTC. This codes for CSAKPGPWAEQYF.

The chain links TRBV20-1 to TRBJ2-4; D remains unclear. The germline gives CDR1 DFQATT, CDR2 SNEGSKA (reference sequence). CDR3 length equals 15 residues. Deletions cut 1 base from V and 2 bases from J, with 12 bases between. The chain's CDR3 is CSARVWARPKNIQYF. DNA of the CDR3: TGCAGTGCTAGAGTTTGGGCCCGGCCCAAAAACATTCAGTACTTC.

CDR3 sequence (DNA): TGTGCCAGCAGCGGACAGGGGGGTCACTATGGCTACACCTTC. Translated, it gives CASSGQGGHYGYTF. The rearrangement joins TRBV12-3 or TRBV12-4 to TRBJ1-2; 10 bases match TRBD1. The CDR3 runs 14 residues. The V segment lost 6 bases and the J segment 3 bases; nucleotides outside the gene matches: 4.

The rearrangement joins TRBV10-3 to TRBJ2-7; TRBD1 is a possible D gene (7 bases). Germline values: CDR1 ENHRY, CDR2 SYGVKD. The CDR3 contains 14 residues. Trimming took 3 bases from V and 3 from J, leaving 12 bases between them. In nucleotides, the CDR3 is TGTGCCATCAGTGACAGGGGGGAAGACTACGAGCAGTACTTC. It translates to CAISDRGEDYEQYF.

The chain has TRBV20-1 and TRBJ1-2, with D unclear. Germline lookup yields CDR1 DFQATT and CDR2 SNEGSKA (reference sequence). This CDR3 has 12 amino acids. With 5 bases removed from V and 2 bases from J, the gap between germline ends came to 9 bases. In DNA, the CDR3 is TGCAGTGCTGAACACGGCAACTATGGCTACACCTTC. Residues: CSAEHGNYGYTF.

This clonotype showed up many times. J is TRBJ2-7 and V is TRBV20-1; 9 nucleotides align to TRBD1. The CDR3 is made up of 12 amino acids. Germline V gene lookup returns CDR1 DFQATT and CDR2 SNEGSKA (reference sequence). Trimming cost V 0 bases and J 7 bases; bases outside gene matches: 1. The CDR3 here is CSARDGTGEQYF. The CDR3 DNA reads TGCAGTGCTAGAGATGGGACAGGGGAGCAGTACTTC.

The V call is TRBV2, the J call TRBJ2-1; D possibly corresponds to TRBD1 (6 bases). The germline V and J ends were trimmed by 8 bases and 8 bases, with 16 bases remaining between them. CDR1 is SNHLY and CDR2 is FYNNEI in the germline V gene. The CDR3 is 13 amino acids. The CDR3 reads CASPGQVGDEQFF. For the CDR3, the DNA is TGTGCCAGCCCGGGACAAGTGGGTGATGAGCAGTTCTTC. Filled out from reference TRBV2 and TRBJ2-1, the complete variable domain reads EPEVTQTPSHQVTQMGQEVILRCVPISNHLYFYWYRQILGQKVEFLVSFYNNEISEKSEIFDDQFSVERPDGSNFTLKIRSTKLEDSAMYFCASPGQVGDEQFFGPGTRLTVL.

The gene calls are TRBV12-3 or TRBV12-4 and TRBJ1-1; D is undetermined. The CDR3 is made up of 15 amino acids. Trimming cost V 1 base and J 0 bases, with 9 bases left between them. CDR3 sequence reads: CASSLDQDMNTEAFF. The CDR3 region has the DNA TGTGCCAGCAGTTTAGATCAGGATATGAACACTGAAGCTTTCTTT.

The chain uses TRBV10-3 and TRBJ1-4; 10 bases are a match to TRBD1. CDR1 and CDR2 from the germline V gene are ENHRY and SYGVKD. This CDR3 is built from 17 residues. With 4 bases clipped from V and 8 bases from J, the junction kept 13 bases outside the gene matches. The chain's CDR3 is CAISGDRGREGKEKLFF. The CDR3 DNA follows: TGTGCCATCAGTGGAGACAGGGGGCGAGAAGGCAAGGAAAAACTGTTTTTT.

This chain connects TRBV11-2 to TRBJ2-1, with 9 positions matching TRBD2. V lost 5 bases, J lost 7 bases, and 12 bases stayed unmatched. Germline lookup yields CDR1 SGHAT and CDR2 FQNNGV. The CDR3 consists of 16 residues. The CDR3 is CASSPRGAGGPNEQFF. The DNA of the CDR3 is TGTGCCAGCAGCCCCAGGGGGGCGGGGGGGCCTAATGAGCAGTTCTTC.

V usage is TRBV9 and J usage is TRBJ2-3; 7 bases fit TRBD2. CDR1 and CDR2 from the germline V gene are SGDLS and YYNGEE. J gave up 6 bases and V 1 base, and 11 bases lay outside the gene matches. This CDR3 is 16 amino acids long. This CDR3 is CASSVFWGGRSDTQYF. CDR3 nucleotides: TGTGCCAGCAGCGTATTCTGGGGGGGGAGGTCGGATACGCAGTATTTT.

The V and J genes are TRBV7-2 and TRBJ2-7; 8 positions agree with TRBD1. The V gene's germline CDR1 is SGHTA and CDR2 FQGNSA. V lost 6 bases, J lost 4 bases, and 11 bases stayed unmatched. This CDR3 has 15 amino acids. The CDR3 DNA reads TGTGCCAGCAGTTTACAGGGGGATTTCTCTTACGAGCAGTACTTC. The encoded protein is CASSLQGDFSYEQYF.